Below are 23 T cell receptor beta chains sequenced from a single sample in a study of cytomegalovirus exposure and HLA in healthy donors (dated by TCRdb to 2015 to 2018). Library preparation used the immunoSEQ multiplex PCR assay. For the multiplex PCR, a mixture combining 60 forward primers for TCR Vbeta segments and 13 reverse primers for TCR Jbeta segments was used. The immuneACCESS repertoire file appears here via TCRdb, limited to in-frame rearrangements. These files lack a portion of the clones; in checked studies, under half of the deficit traces to unresolved V genes, and the cause of the others is not known. Within this sample are about 150,000 clones, with 65% to 85% of them counted one time only. The ten largest clones add up to over 6% of the sample. The sample taken for sequencing was PBMCs. The receptor set was obtained from a man aged 25-45 years in good health and CMV-seronegative.

The chain has TRBV9 and TRBJ1-1; the match to TRBD1 covers 12 bases. This CDR3 is 15 amino acids long. The V gene end was trimmed by 3 bases and the J gene end by 1 base; junction bases not matched to a gene: 1. Germline-derived CDR1 and CDR2 are SGDLS and YYNGEE. CDR3 coding DNA: TGTGCCAGCAGCGGGGGACAGGGGGCGAACACTGAAGCTTTCTTT. Amino acid sequence: CASSGGQGANTEAFF.

V usage is TRBV10-3 and J usage is TRBJ2-1, with TRBD1 matching over 9 bases. J was trimmed by 7 bases and V by 0 bases; bases with no gene match: 13. The CDR3 is 18 amino acids. Per germline, CDR1 ENHRY and CDR2 SYGVKD. The CDR3 loop reads CAISESRDWTGEGNEQFF. For the CDR3, the DNA is TGTGCCATCAGTGAGTCTAGAGATTGGACAGGGGAGGGGAATGAGCAGTTCTTC.

The V and J genes are TRBV2 and TRBJ2-3; weak D call: TRBD2 (6 bases). V was clipped by 4 bases and J by 4 bases, with 21 bases between them. The CDR3 consists of 17 residues. Germline CDR1 SNHLY, CDR2 FYNNEI. The CDR3 region has the DNA TGTGCCAGCAGTGTGGGGATCAATCGACTAGTTTCAGATACGCAGTATTTT. This encodes CASSVGINRLVSDTQYF. Looking up the rest from reference TRBV2 and TRBJ2-3 gives the full variable domain: EPEVTQTPSHQVTQMGQEVILRCVPISNHLYFYWYRQILGQKVEFLVSFYNNEISEKSEIFDDQFSVERPDGSNFTLKIRSTKLEDSAMYFCASSVGINRLVSDTQYFGPGTRLTVL.

Here the CDR3 DNA reads TGTGCCAGCAGCGTACAGGGGAGCTCTGGGGCCAACGTCCTGACTTTC. It encodes CASSVQGSSGANVLTF. The chain uses TRBV7-2 and TRBJ2-6, with 7 bases fitting TRBD1. V lost 5 bases to trimming and J lost 0 bases; unmatched junction nucleotides: 4. Germline values: CDR1 SGHTA, CDR2 FQGNSA. The CDR3 runs to 16 residues.

V is TRBV7-9 and J is TRBJ1-2; TRBD1 matches 7 bases. Trimming at V came to 1 base and at J to 3 bases, leaving 5 bases not matched to a gene. This CDR3 has 15 amino acids. Looked up from germline, CDR1 is SEHNR and CDR2 is FQNEAQ (reference sequence). Here the CDR3 DNA reads TGTGCCAGCAGCTTAGTGGGGACAGTACACTATGGCTACACCTTC. Translated, it gives CASSLVGTVHYGYTF.

The V call is TRBV2, the J call TRBJ2-2; the match to TRBD2 covers 8 bases. The CDR3 totals 14 residues. J was trimmed by 6 bases and V by 9 bases; bases with no gene match: 9. The V gene's germline CDR1 is SNHLY and CDR2 FYNNEI. The CDR3 DNA sequence: TGTGCCAGAGATAGCGGGGCCTTAGCCGGGGAGCTGTTTTTT. Translating gives CARDSGALAGELFF.

J is TRBJ2-7 and V is TRBV7-3; unclear D gene. The CDR3 runs 15 residues. V was pared by 1 base and J by 3 bases, with 13 bases between. In germline, CDR1 is SGHTA, CDR2 FQGTGA. Written as DNA, the CDR3 is TGTGCCAGCAGCTTAAGGTCGGTCGGTATCTACGAGCAGTACTTC. Protein sequence: CASSLRSVGIYEQYF.

The J gene is TRBJ1-2, the V gene TRBV6-1; D gene unclear. V lost 6 bases, J lost 1 base, and 9 bases lay in between. CDR1 and CDR2 (germline): MNHNS, SASEGT. This CDR3 comprises 13 residues. The CDR3: CASRRDRNYGYTF. As DNA, the CDR3 is TGTGCCAGCAGGAGGGATCGTAACTATGGCTACACCTTC.

This rearrangement joins TRBV7-9 to TRBJ2-5; D gene ambiguous. Germline V lookup: CDR1 SEHNR, CDR2 FQNEAQ (reference sequence). Trimming cost V 3 bases and J 2 bases, with 7 bases left between them. The CDR3 loop spans 13 amino acids. The CDR3 loop is CASSFERQETQYF. CDR3 bases: TGTGCCAGCAGCTTCGAGAGGCAAGAGACCCAGTACTTC.

The chain recombines TRBV4-1 with TRBJ2-3, with TRBD2 matching over 7 bases. Germline V gene data show CDR1 as MGHRA and CDR2 as YSYEKL. The V gene end was trimmed by 6 bases and the J gene end by 1 base; junction bases not matched to a gene: 1. The CDR3 contains 13 residues. The CDR3 DNA reads as TGCGCCAGCAGGGCGGGGGGCACAGATACGCAGTATTTT. This gives the protein CASRAGGTDTQYF.

The chain joins TRBV5-1 to TRBJ2-7; 8 nucleotides match TRBD1. Trimming removed 1 base from V and 3 bases from J; junction bases left unmatched: 3. Germline V gene sequence: CDR1 SGHRS, CDR2 YFSETQ. CDR3 size: 14 residues. The DNA of the CDR3 is TGCGCCAGCAGCTTGAACAGGGGGATCTACGAGCAGTACTTC. This encodes CASSLNRGIYEQYF.

The rearrangement links TRBV27 to TRBJ2-6; the D gene is possibly TRBD1 (6 bases). Germline CDR1 MNHEY, CDR2 SMNVEV (reference sequence). The CDR3 extends over 16 amino acids. The V gene lost 1 base and the J gene lost 0 bases, with 7 bases spanning the gap. CDR3 coding DNA: TGTGCCAGCAGTTTATTGACAGGCTCTGGGGCCAACGTCCTGACTTTC. This sequence encodes CASSLLTGSGANVLTF.

This clone showed up just a few times. The chain uses TRBV4-2 and TRBJ2-1; TRBD2 matches 7 bases. This CDR3 spans 18 amino acids. J lost 0 bases, V lost 0 bases, and 8 bases had no gene match. Germline CDR1 LGHNA, CDR2 YNFKEQ. Written as DNA, the CDR3 is TGTGCCAGCAGCCAAGATCCACCGCTAGCGGACTCCTACAATGAGCAGTTCTTC. As protein: CASSQDPPLADSYNEQFF.

This clone was picked up a small number of times. The CDR3 loop reads CASSPGTSGTPSRQYF. The CDR3 DNA follows: TGTGCCAGCAGCCCCGGGACTAGCGGGACCCCGTCGCGGCAGTACTTC. The chain recombines TRBV5-4 with TRBJ2-7, with 13 bases fitting TRBD2. CDR1 is SGHNT and CDR2 is YYREEE in the germline V gene (reference sequence). This CDR3 region has 16 residues. The V and J ends lost 4 bases and 9 bases, in that order; junction bases with no gene match: 13.

This chain uses TRBV7-9 with TRBJ1-1; no definite D call. V lost 0 bases and J lost 3, with 20 bases in between. The CDR3 runs to 18 residues. Per germline, CDR1 SEHNR and CDR2 FQNEAQ (reference sequence). In DNA form, the CDR3 reads TGTGCCAGCAGCTTAGCGGGTGGGATGGGTACCGGGGACACTGAAGCTTTCTTT. This gives the protein CASSLAGGMGTGDTEAFF. The whole variable domain, remainder taken from reference TRBV7-9 and TRBJ1-1, is DTGVSQNPRHKITKRGQNVTFRCDPISEHNRLYWYRQTLGQGPEFLTYFQNEAQLEKSRLLSDRFSAERPKGSFSTLEIQRTEQGDSAMYLCASSLAGGMGTGDTEAFFGQGTRLTVV.

The chain is built from TRBV10-2 and TRBJ2-7; 10 nucleotides line up with TRBD1. Trimming cost V 7 bases and J 6 bases; bases outside gene matches: 18. CDR1 is WSHSY and CDR2 is SAAADI in the germline V gene. The CDR3 covers 17 residues. The CDR3 sequence: CASNPGTGVGVRGEQYF. CDR3 in DNA: TGCGCCAGCAATCCCGGGACAGGGGTTGGGGTAAGGGGCGAGCAGTACTTC.

The chain recombines TRBV7-9 with TRBJ1-3, with a possible D match to TRBD1 (5 bases). Germline V gene sequence: CDR1 SEHNR, CDR2 FQNEAQ (reference sequence). Trimming removed 1 base at V and 1 base at J, with 8 bases between. CDR3 length equals 15 residues. CDR3 in amino acids: CASSLDGGSGNTIYF. The CDR3 region has the DNA TGTGCCAGCAGCTTAGATGGGGGGTCTGGAAACACCATATATTTT.

This chain links TRBV12-5 with TRBJ1-1; D unresolved. CDR3 length: 18 residues. V lost 1 base to trimming and J lost 0 bases, with 18 bases between them. From germline, CDR1 is LGHNT and CDR2 FRNRAP. The CDR3: CASGLGEEKSDMNTEAFF. As DNA, the CDR3 is TGTGCTAGTGGTTTGGGGGAGGAAAAGTCCGACATGAACACTGAAGCTTTCTTT.

The V gene is TRBV7-9, the J gene TRBJ1-2, with TRBD1 matching over 10 bases. J lost 7 bases, V lost 1 base, and 12 bases had no gene match. Germline V CDR1 and CDR2: SEHNR, FQNEAQ (reference sequence). The CDR3 contains 17 residues. CDR3 sequence (DNA): TGTGCCAGCAGCTTAGATTGGTCCGGGACAGGGGTGTCTGGCTACACCTTC. Translated, it gives CASSLDWSGTGVSGYTF.

This clone was observed a single time. V is TRBV5-1 and J is TRBJ2-1; perhaps TRBD2 as D (6 bases). Germline values: CDR1 SGHRS, CDR2 YFSETQ. The CDR3 runs 16 residues. Trimming stripped 1 base from V and 0 bases from J, with 11 bases between. CDR3 bases: TGCGCCAGCAGCTTGTTAGCGGAAAGCTCCTACAATGAGCAGTTCTTC. Its translation is CASSLLAESSYNEQFF.

This clone was recorded a few times. The chain employs TRBV27 and TRBJ2-1, with 9 nucleotides matching TRBD2. Trimming at V came to 6 bases and at J to 9 bases, leaving 12 bases not matched to a gene. CDR1 is MNHEY and CDR2 is SMNVEV in the germline V gene (reference sequence). This CDR3 is 15 amino acids long. Here the CDR3 DNA reads TGTGCCAGCAGCCCCGGGACTAGCCTCCGCGGTGAGCAGTTCTTC. Amino acids: CASSPGTSLRGEQFF.

The chain links TRBV6-5 to TRBJ2-1; tentatively, D is TRBD1 (6 bases). Trimming left V 6 bases short and J 10 bases short, with 22 bases between. Germline CDR1 reads MNHEY; CDR2 reads SVGAGI. CDR3 length: 15 amino acids. The CDR3 region has the DNA TGTGCCAGCAGCAGTACAGGGACGATTATTTTCGAGCAGTTCTTC. Translation gives CASSSTGTIIFEQFF.

V is TRBV6-1 and J is TRBJ1-2; no definite D call. There are 14 residues in the CDR3. CDR1 MNHNS and CDR2 SASEGT come from the germline V gene. Trimming pared 0 bases from V and 4 bases from J, leaving 9 bases between. CDR3 DNA sequence: TGTGCCAGCAGTGAAGCCGCAGGCGTCTATGGCTACACCTTC. Protein product: CASSEAAGVYGYTF.